The clone carrying this TCR beta chain was recorded many times. The antigen remains unidentified. These data belong to a study of neurological immune-mediated disorders. Study conclusions and caveats: CDR3 amino acid sequences of expanded clones were not shared across subjects, a result suggesting private repertoires in all groups. Levels of TCR clonal expansion peaked in HTLV-1-associated myelopathy and reached their lowest in multiple sclerosis, under those of healthy controls.

The authors produced cDNA by 5'RACE using 10-nucleotide random UMIs. Each CDR3 protein is one row after TCRdb ran MiXCR on the 5' RACE reads. The sample yields over 65,000 distinct CDR3 sequences, roughly 9.9% seen once. The unsorted libraries originated from 2 million PBMCs that had been stored at -80 C. Germline CDR1 SGHTA, CDR2 FQGNSA. V dropped 1 base and J dropped 7 bases, with 10 bases sitting between them. This CDR3 spans 14 amino acids. The J gene is TRBJ1-4, the V gene TRBV7-2; D perhaps matches TRBD1 (5 bases). This clonotype was obtained from a man in his fifties in good health. The sample comprised PBMCs. The CDR3 loop is CASSLVRDVEKLFF. The CDR3 DNA is TGTGCCAGCAGCTTAGTGAGGGACGTTGAAAAACTGTTTTTT.